The text below deals with one T cell receptor beta chain. This sample was included in a study of blood T cell repertoires in COVID-19. Study in general: T cells, B-cell-depleted T cells, or PBMCs provided the cDNA or gDNA that served as material.

The protocol was immunoSEQ multiplex PCR, while the TCRdb copy is restricted to in-frame clones and leaves out a portion. The sample has under 45,000 clones; roughly 80% are singletons. The V and J ends lost 3 bases and 4 bases respectively, with 16 bases between them. The germline V gene encodes CDR1 SGHAT and CDR2 FQDESV (reference sequence). The CDR3 is 16 residues long. Sequenced material: peripheral blood. The chain recombines TRBV11-1 with TRBJ2-1; unclear D gene. This sequence originates from a human donor with acute or convalescent COVID-19. The donor label of this sample is uncertain. The CDR3 region is CASSFLGRYPYNEQFF. The CDR3 nucleotides are TGTGCCAGCAGCTTCCTTGGCAGGTACCCGTACAATGAGCAGTTCTTC.